Each of the 2 T cell receptor beta chains below was sequenced from the same sample in a study of blood T cells in healthy people across ages (dated by TCRdb to between 2015 and 2017). Library method: 5' RACE. The data were produced on an Illumina HiSeq 2500. A second 7 to 11 cycle PCR used a sample-barcoded 5' primer and a J-beta primer mix. TCRdb ran its own pipeline on the public reads, namely fastp trimming at Q25 and MiXCR clone calling, and kept in-frame beta chains. One record per CDR3 amino acid sequence lists the most common genes and DNA. Recorded for this sample are about 930,000 distinct CDR3 sequences; almost 30% of them occurred a single time. Clones ranked in the top ten supply about a tenth of the sample. These data also formed part of another study, on T cells of mothers and their children.

The source material was blood. The receptor source for this set is a woman aged 40 to 50 in good health.

This clonotype occurred many times. The chain links TRBV5-5 to TRBJ2-7; the D is unclear. V was clipped by 1 base and J by 3 bases, with 11 bases between them. Per germline, CDR1 SGHKS and CDR2 YYEKEE (reference sequence). This CDR3 spans 14 amino acids. CDR3 residues: CASSLSADYYEQYF. Written as DNA, the CDR3 is TGTGCCAGCAGCTTGTCGGCGGATTACTACGAGCAGTACTTC.

The V gene is TRBV20-1, the J gene TRBJ1-1, with D possibly being TRBD1 (6 bases). Germline V gene lookup returns CDR1 DFQATT and CDR2 SNEGSKA (reference sequence). The CDR3 has 13 residues. Trimming pared 0 bases from V and 9 bases from J, leaving 14 bases between. The CDR3 sequence is CSAREVVDRKAFF. CDR3 nucleotides: TGCAGTGCTAGAGAGGTGGTGGACAGAAAAGCTTTCTTT.